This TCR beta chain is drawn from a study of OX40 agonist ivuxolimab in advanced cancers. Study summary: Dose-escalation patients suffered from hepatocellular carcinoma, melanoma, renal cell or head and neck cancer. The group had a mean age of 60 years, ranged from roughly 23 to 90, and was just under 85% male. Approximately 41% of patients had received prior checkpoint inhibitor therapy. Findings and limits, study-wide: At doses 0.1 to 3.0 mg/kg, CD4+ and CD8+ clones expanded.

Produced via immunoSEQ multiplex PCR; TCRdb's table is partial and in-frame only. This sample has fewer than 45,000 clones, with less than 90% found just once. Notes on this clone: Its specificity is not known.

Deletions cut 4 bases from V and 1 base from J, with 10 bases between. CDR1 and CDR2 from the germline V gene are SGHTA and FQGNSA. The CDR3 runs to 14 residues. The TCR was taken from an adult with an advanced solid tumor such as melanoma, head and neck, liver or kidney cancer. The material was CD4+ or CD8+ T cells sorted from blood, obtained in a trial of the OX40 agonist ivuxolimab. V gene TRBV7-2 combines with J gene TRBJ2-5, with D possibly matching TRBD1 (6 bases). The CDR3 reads CASSSGHRQETQYF. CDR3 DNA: TGTGCCAGCAGCTCGGGACACCGCCAAGAGACCCAGTACTTC.